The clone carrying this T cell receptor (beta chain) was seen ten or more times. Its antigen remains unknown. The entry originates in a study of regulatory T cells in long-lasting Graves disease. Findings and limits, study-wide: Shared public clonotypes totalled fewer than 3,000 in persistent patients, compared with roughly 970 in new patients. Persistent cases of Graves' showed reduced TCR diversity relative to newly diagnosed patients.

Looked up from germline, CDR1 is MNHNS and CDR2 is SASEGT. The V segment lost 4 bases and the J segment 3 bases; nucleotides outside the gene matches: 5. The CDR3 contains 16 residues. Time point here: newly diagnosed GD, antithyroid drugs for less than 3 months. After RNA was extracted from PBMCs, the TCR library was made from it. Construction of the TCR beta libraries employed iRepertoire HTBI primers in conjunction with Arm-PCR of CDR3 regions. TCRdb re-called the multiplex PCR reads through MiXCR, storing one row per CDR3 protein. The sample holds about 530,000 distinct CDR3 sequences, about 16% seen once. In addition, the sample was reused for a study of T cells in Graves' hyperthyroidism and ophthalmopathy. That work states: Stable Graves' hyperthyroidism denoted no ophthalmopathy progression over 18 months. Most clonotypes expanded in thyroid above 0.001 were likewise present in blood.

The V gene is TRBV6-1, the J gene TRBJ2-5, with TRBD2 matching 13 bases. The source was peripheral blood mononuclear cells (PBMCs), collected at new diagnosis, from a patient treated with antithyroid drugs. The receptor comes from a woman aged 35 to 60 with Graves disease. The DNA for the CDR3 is TGTGCCAGCAGTGCCCCGGGACTAGCGGGGAAAGAGACCCAGTACTTC. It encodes CASSAPGLAGKETQYF.